A single sample is the source of the 11 T cell receptor beta chains below, sequenced in a study of control samples from healthy donors and cancer patients. TCRdb keeps only in-frame clones here, not all; method: immunoSEQ multiplex PCR. The sample features some 180,000 clones, with 2% to 2.5% in its top ten. The material sequenced was blood. The receptors stem from a woman aged 25 to 39 in good health.

The chain links TRBV19 to TRBJ2-7; possible D gene TRBD2, 6 bases. With 10 bases removed from V and 2 bases from J, the gap between germline ends came to 18 bases. The CDR3 extends over 14 amino acids. CDR1 and CDR2 from the germline V gene are LNHDA and SQIVND (reference sequence). The CDR3 DNA sequence: TGTGCCACCTCCCTCCGGGGGAAGGCCTACGAGCAGTACTTC. Translated: CATSLRGKAYEQYF. The full variable domain, completed using reference TRBV19 and TRBJ2-7, is DGGITQSPKYLFRKEGQNVTLSCEQNLNHDAMYWYRQDPGQGLRLIYYSQIVNDFQKGDIAEGYSVSREKKESFPLTVTSAQKNPTAFYLCATSLRGKAYEQYFGPGTRLTVT.

J is TRBJ1-1 and V is TRBV7-8; tentative D call: TRBD1 (6 bases). CDR1 SGHVS and CDR2 FQNEAQ come from the germline V gene. With 4 bases removed from V and 5 bases from J, the gap between germline ends came to 17 bases. The CDR3 has 15 amino acids. The CDR3 DNA reads as TGTGCCAGCAGCTCCCCAAGCAGGGGAGGAACTGAAGCTTTCTTT. Its protein is CASSSPSRGGTEAFF.

The chain is built from TRBV6-5 and TRBJ2-7; weak D call: TRBD1 (6 bases). The germline V gene encodes CDR1 MNHEY and CDR2 SVGAGI. V shed 4 bases and J shed 3 bases, with 16 bases lying between them. The CDR3 is made up of 15 amino acids. CDR3 loop: CASSFLTGMDYEQYF. DNA of the CDR3: TGTGCCAGCAGTTTCCTAACAGGGATGGACTACGAGCAGTACTTC.

The chain couples TRBV6-6 to TRBJ2-1; D is undetermined. The CDR3 is made up of 13 amino acids. The V gene lost 5 bases and the J gene lost 10 bases, with 15 bases spanning the gap. From germline, CDR1 is MNHNY and CDR2 SVGAGI (reference sequence). CDR3 DNA sequence: TGTGCCAGCAGTCGGATCAGTTGGGGAGAGCAGTTCTTC. Its translation: CASSRISWGEQFF.

This chain links TRBV5-4 with TRBJ2-5; TRBD1 or TRBD2 may be the D gene (7 bases each). Deletions cut 4 bases from V and 2 bases from J, with 15 bases between. CDR3 size: 15 residues. The V gene's germline CDR1 is SGHNT and CDR2 YYREEE (reference sequence). CDR3 protein: CASSIPQGGQETQYF. The CDR3 DNA is TGTGCCAGCAGCATCCCCCAGGGGGGGCAAGAGACCCAGTACTTC.

The chain uses TRBV18 and TRBJ2-1; 12 bases fit TRBD2. The CDR3 runs 17 residues. Germline-derived CDR1 and CDR2 are KGHSH and LQKENI. The J segment lost 4 bases and the V segment lost 2 bases, leaving 6 bases of the junction unmatched. DNA for the CDR3: TGTGCCAGCTCACCAGGGACTAGCGGGTCTCTATACAATGAGCAGTTCTTC. Its protein product is CASSPGTSGSLYNEQFF.

DNA of the CDR3: TGTGCCTGGAATGGGGGCAGGTACGAGCAGTACTTC. Its translation: CAWNGGRYEQYF. The V and J genes are TRBV30 and TRBJ2-7; D may be TRBD1 (6 bases). Germline V gene data show CDR1 as GTSNPN and CDR2 as SVGIG (reference sequence). CDR3 size: 12 residues. V lost 4 bases, J lost 4 bases, and 11 bases lay in between.

The chain uses TRBV19 and TRBJ2-2, with TRBD2 matching over 8 bases. The V and J ends lost 0 bases and 5 bases, in that order; junction bases with no gene match: 8. The germline CDR1 and CDR2 sequences are LNHDA and SQIVND (reference sequence). The CDR3 has 17 amino acids. The CDR3 bases are TGTGCCAGTAGTATAGATGGGAGCGGGGGATGGACCGGGGAGCTGTTTTTT. This translates into CASSIDGSGGWTGELFF.

In DNA, the CDR3 is TGCGCCAGCAGCCGCGAGGGGCTCGACTATGGCTACACCTTC. Translated, it gives CASSREGLDYGYTF. The chain carries TRBV5-1 and TRBJ1-2; a possible D gene is TRBD1 (5 bases). Trimming removed 4 bases at V and 3 bases at J, with 13 bases between. This CDR3 is 14 amino acids long. Germline V lookup: CDR1 SGHRS, CDR2 YFSETQ.

CDR3 DNA: TGTGCCAGCAACCCACCCGGGCAGGGTCTGGCTTTCTTT. Translation: CASNPPGQGLAFF. This chain uses TRBV6-5 with TRBJ1-1; perhaps TRBD1 as D (5 bases). Germline assignment: CDR1 MNHEY and CDR2 SVGAGI. Trimming left V 7 bases short and J 11 bases short, with 20 bases between. This CDR3 has 13 residues.

The V call is TRBV4-1, the J call TRBJ2-1; 12 bases fit TRBD1. The CDR3 has 15 amino acids. Germline CDR1 reads MGHRA; CDR2 reads YSYEKL. V shed 3 bases, J shed 6 bases, and the junction held 3 bases outside the gene matches. CDR3 residues: CASSQGQGALNEQFF. CDR3 DNA: TGCGCCAGCAGCCAGGGACAGGGGGCTCTCAATGAGCAGTTCTTC.